These 10 T cell receptor beta chains were sequenced from one sample in a study of neurological immune-mediated disorders. A single record per CDR3 protein comes from TCRdb applying MiXCR to the 5' RACE reads. The profile shows over 15,000 distinct CDR3 sequences, roughly 10% of them singletons. The sequencing input was CD8+ T cells from blood. The origin of the receptors is a man aged 45-65 years in good health.

This clonotype came up many times. V and J are TRBV12-3 or TRBV12-4 and TRBJ2-3; 10 nucleotides line up with TRBD2. The V and J ends lost 3 bases and 4 bases, in that order; junction bases with no gene match: 4. The CDR3 has 15 amino acids. This CDR3 is CASSLLAGGADTQYF. The CDR3 nucleotides are TGTGCCAGCAGTTTGTTAGCGGGAGGTGCAGATACGCAGTATTTT.

In this sample, this clonotype turned up many times. V gene TRBV10-3 combines with J gene TRBJ2-4, with TRBD1 matching 8 bases. After removal of 2 bases from V and 7 bases from J, the junction contained 10 bases not matched to a gene. The CDR3 is 16 residues long. Germline V CDR1 and CDR2: ENHRY, SYGVKD. CDR3 sequence reads: CAISEPATGVENIQYF. The CDR3 region has the DNA TGTGCCATCAGTGAGCCAGCGACAGGGGTGGAGAACATTCAGTACTTC.

This clonotype was picked up many times. The V and J genes are TRBV20-1 and TRBJ2-7; 9 bases are shared with TRBD2. Germline CDR1 reads DFQATT; CDR2 reads SNEGSKA (reference sequence). Unmatched junction bases numbered 18, after V lost 4 bases and J lost 5 bases. The CDR3 has 17 amino acids. Here the CDR3 DNA reads TGCAGTGCTACCTCCCTTGGGAGTAGCGGGGGCCCCGACGAGCAGTACTTC. It specifies CSATSLGSSGGPDEQYF.

By share, this clonotype ranks as medium-sized. This chain uses TRBV5-1 with TRBJ1-1; tentatively, D is TRBD1 (6 bases). The CDR3 length is 15 residues. The V gene lost 4 bases and the J gene lost 2 bases, with 15 bases spanning the gap. In germline, CDR1 is SGHRS, CDR2 YFSETQ. The CDR3 DNA reads TGCGCCAGCAGCGGCCCGGGGGCGGTAAACACTGAAGCTTTCTTT. This codes for CASSGPGAVNTEAFF.

This clonotype was counted many times. The chain joins TRBV28 to TRBJ1-5, with D hard to call. Germline V gene data show CDR1 as MDHEN and CDR2 as SYDVKM. The CDR3 is 17 residues long. V was cut by 8 bases and J by 1 base, with 21 bases left in between. CDR3 amino acids: CASGSARADGSNQPQHF. CDR3 in DNA: TGTGCCAGCGGCAGCGCTCGAGCGGACGGAAGCAATCAGCCCCAGCATTTT. The complete variable domain, with remaining parts taken from reference TRBV28 and TRBJ1-5, reads DVKVTQSSRYLVKRTGEKVFLECVQDMDHENMFWYRQDPGLGLRLIYFSYDVKMKEKGDIPEGYSVSREKKERFSLILESASTNQTSMYLCASGSARADGSNQPQHFGDGTRLSIL.

In its sample, this clonotype was seen many times. The V and J genes are TRBV5-1 and TRBJ2-2; D call uncertain. The germline V and J ends were trimmed by 3 bases and 4 bases, with 10 bases remaining between them. The CDR3 is made up of 14 amino acids. Germline V gives CDR1 SGHRS, CDR2 YFSETQ. CDR3 in amino acids: CASSSGGRTGELFF. The CDR3 DNA follows: TGCGCCAGCAGCTCCGGCGGACGCACCGGGGAGCTGTTTTTT.

The table lists this clonotype with many counts. This chain joins TRBV9 and TRBJ2-2; no firm D call. This CDR3 is 13 amino acids long. Germline CDR1 is SGDLS and CDR2 is YYNGEE. V shed 1 base and J shed 5 bases, with 6 bases lying between them. The DNA for the CDR3 is TGTGCCAGCAGCGTACTCACGACCGGGGAGCTGTTTTTT. The encoded protein is CASSVLTTGELFF.

This clonotype showed up many times. The chain is built from TRBV29-1 and TRBJ2-1; 11 nucleotides match TRBD1. Unmatched junction bases numbered 6, after V lost 3 bases and J lost 11 bases. The CDR3 loop spans 13 amino acids. Germline loops: CDR1 SQVTM, CDR2 ANQGSEA. The CDR3 loop is CSVEGQGGDQQFF. The CDR3 DNA reads TGCAGCGTTGAGGGACAGGGGGGCGATCAGCAGTTCTTC.

In this sample, this clonotype turned up many times. V gene TRBV11-1 combines with J gene TRBJ2-2; D not resolved. The germline CDR1 and CDR2 sequences are SGHAT and FQDESV (reference sequence). The germline V and J ends were trimmed by 3 bases and 5 bases, with 4 bases remaining between them. The CDR3 covers 12 residues. The CDR3 here is CASSFSTGELFF. Written as DNA, the CDR3 is TGTGCCAGCAGCTTTTCGACCGGGGAGCTGTTTTTT.

The sample holds many counts of this clonotype. The chain has TRBV28 and TRBJ1-3; tentative D call: TRBD1 (5 bases). Per germline, CDR1 MDHEN and CDR2 SYDVKM. Trimming left V 0 bases short and J 1 base short, with 13 bases between. The length of the CDR3 is 17 residues. In DNA, the CDR3 is TGTGCCAGCAGTTTATGGGAGATGGGGCGATCTGGAAACACCATATATTTT. This sequence encodes CASSLWEMGRSGNTIYF. Based on the CDR3 plus reference TRBV28 and TRBJ1-3, the full variable domain is DVKVTQSSRYLVKRTGEKVFLECVQDMDHENMFWYRQDPGLGLRLIYFSYDVKMKEKGDIPEGYSVSREKKERFSLILESASTNQTSMYLCASSLWEMGRSGNTIYFGEGSWLTVV.